The T cell receptor (beta chain) under discussion was sequenced for a study of T cells in Graves' hyperthyroidism and ophthalmopathy. Study-wide results and limits: Ophthalmopathy was told apart from stable hyperthyroidism by a 13 V-J model.

Active moderate-to-severe ophthalmopathy, Clinical Activity Score at least 3, NOSPECS at least 4, under 3 months' duration. Any patient presenting with uncontrolled infection, other autoimmune disease, pregnancy or lactation was left out. Source material for PBMCs was 9 to 10 ml fresh peripheral blood. The table lists this clonotype with many counts. Its specificity is unknown. The investigators amplified TCR beta CDR3 regions from RNA transcripts. An initial round of RT-PCR targeting the TCR CDR3 relied on the HTBI primer set. TCRdb analysed the multiplex PCR reads with MiXCR anew, one entry per CDR3 protein. The sample shows 500,000 to 650,000 distinct CDR3 sequences, roughly 17% of them seen only once. The clonotype originates from a woman aged 18 to 35 with Graves' ophthalmopathy. The sample consisted of blood.

The CDR3 protein is CAWSSRQSLSYEQYF. The DNA for the CDR3 is TGTGCCTGGAGTTCGAGGCAGTCCCTCTCCTACGAGCAGTACTTC. This sequence joins TRBV30 and TRBJ2-7, with D unresolved. In germline, CDR1 is GTSNPN, CDR2 SVGIG (reference sequence). Trimming cost V 2 bases and J 0 bases, with 14 bases left between them. The CDR3 runs 15 residues.